The T cell receptor (beta chain) under discussion was sequenced for a study of neurological immune-mediated disorders. Overall study context: A relapsing-remitting course was seen in about 90% of the roughly 35 multiple sclerosis patients and a secondary progressive course in 3.

This clonotype has ten or more counts. In TCRdb, the 5' RACE reads were re-called with MiXCR into one record per CDR3 protein. Of roughly 60,000 distinct CDR3 sequences listed, around 3.8% are singletons. This CDR3 contains 13 residues. Looked up from germline, CDR1 is SGHAT and CDR2 is FQNNGV. Trimming removed 5 bases from V and 2 bases from J, with 10 bases in between. The chain couples TRBV11-2 to TRBJ2-7; no reliable D call. The sequence derives from a woman aged 40 to 50 with multiple sclerosis. Sequencing was done on a sample of CD4+ T cells from blood. CDR3 nucleotides: TGTGCCAGCAGCCCCCACATTACCTACGAGCAGTACTTC. Amino acid sequence: CASSPHITYEQYF.